This is a list of T cell receptor beta chains from one sample in a study of blood T cell repertoires in COVID-19. Method: immunoSEQ multiplex PCR; TCRdb's copy keeps in-frame clones and lacks some. Of approximately 29,000 clones in the sample, 85% to 95% are singletons; the top ten hold roughly 0.8%. The sequenced material came from peripheral blood. Every receptor here comes from a woman aged 70-85 years with COVID-19, enrolled during active disease. Each CDR3 is given with its conserved first and last residue. D genes are given only for firm matches. Rows give clone size only sometimes, using once, few, many, or a class for an expanded clone.

abundance	v_gene	j_gene	d_gene	CDR3aa	CDR3nt
-	TRBV9	TRBJ1-2	-	CASSPSMGANGYTF	TGTGCCAGCAGCCCAAGCATGGGGGCGAATGGCTACACCTTC
once	TRBV30	TRBJ1-6	-	CALDSTGNSPLHF	TGTGCCTTGGACAGTACAGGCAATTCACCCCTCCACTTT
once	TRBV5-4	TRBJ1-1	TRBD1	CASSLRQGEAEAFF	TGTGCCAGCAGCCTAAGACAGGGGGAGGCTGAAGCTTTCTTT
-	TRBV20-1	TRBJ1-5	-	CSASLVFQPQHF	TGCAGTGCTAGTTTAGTTTTCCAGCCCCAGCATTTT
-	TRBV5-8	TRBJ2-6	TRBD1	CASSLAGTGTGANVLTF	TGTGCCAGCAGCTTAGCCGGGACAGGGACTGGGGCCAACGTCCTGACTTTC
-	TRBV2	TRBJ2-3	TRBD2	CASSELAGTDTQYF	TGTGCCAGCAGTGAACTAGCGGGAACAGATACGCAGTATTTT
-	TRBV7-6	TRBJ2-7	TRBD1	CASSPGQTTTYEQYF	TGTGCCAGCTCGCCGGGACAGACTACCACCTACGAGCAGTACTTC
-	TRBV6-5	TRBJ1-5	TRBD1	CASLNRGGNQPQHF	TGTGCCAGTCTCAACAGGGGAGGCAATCAGCCCCAGCATTTT
-	TRBV27	TRBJ2-7	-	CASSFWNSYEQYF	TGTGCCAGCAGTTTTTGGAACAGCTACGAGCAGTACTTC
-	TRBV28	TRBJ2-7	TRBD2	CASSSPGLAGEYEQYF	TGTGCCAGCAGTTCCCCCGGGCTAGCGGGAGAGTATGAGCAGTACTTC
once	TRBV28	TRBJ2-7	-	CASRPRDSYEQYF	TGTGCCAGCAGACCACGGGACTCCTACGAGCAGTACTTC
-	TRBV19	TRBJ2-2	-	CASSIGTYTGELFF	TGTGCCAGTAGTATAGGGACATACACCGGGGAGCTGTTTTTT
-	TRBV18	TRBJ2-2	TRBD2	CASSRRSGLAGDPTLPGELFF	TGTGCCAGCTCACGGCGTTCGGGACTAGCGGGAGACCCAACTCTCCCCGGGGAGCTGTTTTTT
-	TRBV3-1/TRBV3-2	TRBJ1-4	-	CASSQGGGGTNEKLFF	TGTGCCAGCAGCCAAGGGGGCGGCGGTACTAATGAAAAACTGTTTTTT
-	TRBV4-1	TRBJ2-6	TRBD1	CASSQGTGNSGANVLTF	TGCGCCAGCAGCCAAGGGACAGGGAACTCTGGGGCCAACGTCCTGACTTTC
-	TRBV5-4	TRBJ1-1	-	CASSSTDTSEAFF	TGTGCCAGCAGCTCGACGGACACCTCTGAAGCTTTCTTT
-	TRBV28	TRBJ1-1	TRBD1	CASRTPGQVRTEAFF	TGTGCCAGCCGGACCCCTGGACAGGTTCGAACTGAAGCTTTCTTT
-	TRBV6-5	TRBJ1-5	-	CASSYGTRNQPQHF	TGTGCCAGCAGTTACGGGACTAGAAATCAGCCCCAGCATTTT
-	TRBV13	TRBJ1-1	-	CASGGARSTEAFF	TGTGCCAGTGGCGGGGCGCGGAGCACTGAAGCTTTCTTT
once	TRBV28	TRBJ1-1	TRBD1	CASRPTGDEAFF	TGTGCCAGCAGGCCCACAGGGGACGAAGCTTTCTTT
once	TRBV28	TRBJ1-1	-	CASSYGATGEAFF	TGTGCCAGCAGTTATGGGGCTACAGGTGAAGCTTTCTTT
-	TRBV30	TRBJ2-1	-	CAWSVSSHNEQFF	TGTGCCTGGAGTGTGAGTAGCCACAATGAGCAGTTCTTC
-	TRBV28	TRBJ2-1	TRBD2	CASNFAGTNNNEQFF	TGTGCCAGTAATTTTGCCGGGACTAACAACAATGAGCAGTTCTTC
once	TRBV7-3	TRBJ2-7	TRBD1	CASSLRGGSGSYEQYF	TGTGCCAGCAGCTTAAGAGGGGGCTCGGGCTCCTACGAGCAGTACTTC
-	TRBV24-1	TRBJ2-1	TRBD2	CATSGTSGSDEQFF	TGTGCCACCAGTGGGACTAGCGGGAGCGATGAGCAGTTCTTC
-	TRBV5-5	TRBJ2-1	TRBD2	CASKGGGTSTYISYNEQFF	TGTGCCAGCAAGGGAGGAGGGACTAGCACTTACATCTCCTACAATGAGCAGTTCTTC
-	TRBV7-2	TRBJ1-1	TRBD1	CASSTRTGGFITEAFF	TGTGCCAGCAGCACAAGGACAGGGGGCTTCATCACTGAAGCTTTCTTT
-	TRBV29-1	TRBJ1-3	TRBD1	CSVRLTGDGTIYF	TGCAGCGTTCGCCTTACAGGGGACGGTACCATATATTTT
-	TRBV10-3	TRBJ2-7	-	CAISGEGGSYEQYF	TGTGCCATCAGTGGGGAAGGGGGCTCCTACGAGCAGTACTTC
-	TRBV6-2/TRBV6-3	TRBJ1-1	-	CASSFHSMNTEAFF	TGTGCCAGCAGTTTTCACAGCATGAACACTGAAGCTTTCTTT
-	TRBV6-2/TRBV6-3	TRBJ2-3	-	CASSLTGDTQYF	TGTGCCAGCAGCCTGACTGGTGATACGCAGTATTTT
few	TRBV18	TRBJ2-7	-	CASSPGVNRGDEQYF	TGTGCCAGCTCGCCTGGAGTCAATCGCGGGGACGAGCAGTACTTC
-	TRBV10-3	TRBJ2-7	TRBD1	CAISNLDRSSYEQYF	TGTGCCATCAGTAATCTGGACAGGAGCTCCTACGAGCAGTACTTC
-	TRBV5-1	TRBJ2-2	TRBD2	CASSLVEVTSGNGELFF	TGCGCCAGCAGCTTGGTAGAGGTGACTAGCGGGAACGGGGAGCTGTTTTTT
-	TRBV3-1/TRBV3-2	TRBJ2-7	-	CASSQGLGWEQYF	TGTGCCAGCAGCCAAGGACTAGGTTGGGAGCAGTACTTC
-	TRBV19	TRBJ1-5	TRBD1	CASNGQGGQPQHF	TGTGCCAGTAACGGACAGGGAGGGCAGCCCCAGCATTTT
few	TRBV4-1	TRBJ1-4	TRBD1	CASSHGTGSEKLFF	TGCGCCAGCAGCCACGGGACAGGGAGTGAAAAACTGTTTTTT
-	TRBV2	TRBJ1-1	-	CASSAGLITEAFF	TGTGCCAGCAGTGCAGGGTTGATCACTGAAGCTTTCTTT
-	TRBV11-2	TRBJ2-3	TRBD1	CASSLLSDRGTQYF	TGTGCCAGCAGCTTATTGTCGGACAGGGGCACGCAGTATTTT
-	TRBV27	TRBJ2-7	TRBD1	CASSLRSGAGGYEQYF	TGTGCCAGCAGTTTAAGGAGTGGGGCAGGGGGCTACGAGCAGTACTTC
-	TRBV4-2	TRBJ2-7	TRBD1	CASSPRQGSDSYEQYF	TGTGCCAGCAGCCCCAGACAGGGTAGCGACTCCTACGAGCAGTACTTC
once	TRBV18	TRBJ1-1	TRBD1	CASSPGQTNTEAFF	TGTGCCAGCTCACCGGGACAGACGAACACTGAAGCTTTCTTT
-	TRBV5-1	TRBJ2-1	TRBD1	CASSPGTGAPNEQFF	TGCGCCAGCAGCCCCGGGACAGGGGCCCCCAATGAGCAGTTCTTC
-	TRBV7-2	TRBJ1-2	-	CASSLAGEQGGYTF	TGTGCCAGCAGCTTAGCCGGGGAACAAGGGGGCTACACCTTC
-	TRBV28	TRBJ1-5	TRBD1	CASSSRTGHQPQHF	TGTGCCAGCAGTTCTAGGACAGGGCATCAGCCCCAGCATTTT
-	TRBV28	TRBJ2-2	TRBD1	CASRSPGQRPVGELFF	TGTGCCAGCAGATCTCCGGGACAGCGGCCTGTGGGGGAGCTGTTTTTT
once	TRBV28	TRBJ1-2	-	CASSLNGQPFYGYTF	TGTGCCAGCAGTTTAAACGGACAGCCATTCTATGGCTACACCTTC
-	TRBV6-5	TRBJ2-5	-	CASTRTEKTQYF	TGTGCCAGCACGAGGACAGAGAAGACCCAGTACTTC
-	TRBV7-9	TRBJ2-4	TRBD1	CASSSRQGLAKNIQYF	TGTGCCAGCAGCTCAAGACAGGGTTTAGCCAAAAACATTCAGTACTTC